This T cell receptor (beta chain) was documented in a study of human T cells and chemical hapten exposure. Study overall: Slight differences in pooled library volume were the main source of varying TCR yields across samples.

In the source study's methods: From roughly 23,000 to 640,000 TCRs were found per sample, with a median of about 96,000. TCRdb processed the 5' RACE reads anew with MiXCR; each CDR3 protein has one entry. The V and J calls follow TCRdb's processing rather than the paper's. The sample consists of 95,000 to 120,000 distinct CDR3 sequences, approximately 20% of them appearing once. Total RNA was isolated from whole blood that had not been fractionated. Germline V lookup: CDR1 SEHNR, CDR2 FQNEAQ (reference sequence). Trimming cost V 1 base and J 2 bases, with 17 bases left between them. The CDR3 covers 17 residues.

The chain joins TRBV7-9 to TRBJ1-1; a possible D gene is TRBD1 (5 bases). The origin of this receptor is a human donor in good health. The CDR3 sequence is CASSLDSWEGENTEAFF. CDR3 in DNA: TGTGCCAGCAGCTTAGATTCATGGGAAGGGGAAAACACTGAAGCTTTCTTT.